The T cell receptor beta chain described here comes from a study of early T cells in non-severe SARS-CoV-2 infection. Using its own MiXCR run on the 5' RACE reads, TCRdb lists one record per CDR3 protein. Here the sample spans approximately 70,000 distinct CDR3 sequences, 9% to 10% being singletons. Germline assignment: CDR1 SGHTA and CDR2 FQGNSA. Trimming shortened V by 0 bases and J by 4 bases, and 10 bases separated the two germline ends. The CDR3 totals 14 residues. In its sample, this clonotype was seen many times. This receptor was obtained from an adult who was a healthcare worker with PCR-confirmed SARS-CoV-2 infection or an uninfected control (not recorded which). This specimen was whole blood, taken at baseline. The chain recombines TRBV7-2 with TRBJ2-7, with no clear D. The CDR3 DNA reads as TGTGCCAGCAGCTTAGCAGCGCCTAATTACGAGCAGTACTTC. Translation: CASSLAAPNYEQYF.